This entry lists 13 T cell receptor beta chains sequenced from one sample in a study of low-dose radiotherapy and immunotherapy resistance in tumors. Primers used for first-strand cDNA, a TRAV- and TRBV-specific set, covered both alpha and beta chains. It was with a constant-region primer and a V-primer adapter that TCRs were amplified over roughly 20 PCR cycles. TCRdb re-derived calls from the reads in MiXCR, one entry per CDR3 protein. Of 95,000 to 100,000 distinct CDR3 sequences in the sample, around 20% are singletons; the top ten hold 4.1%. Indicated time point: after trial treatment. Treatment defined: LDRT plus nivolumab, ipilimumab, low-dose cyclophosphamide and aspirin (RACIN trial). The sequencing here drew on PBMCs, taken after low-dose radiotherapy plus immunotherapy. The receptors shown here come from a male donor with prostate cancer.

Of note for this clonotype: Possible read error: a much larger clone is one base away. Given the absence of the conserved phenylalanine or tryptophan at the CDR3 end, a read error is likely. V gene TRBV20-1 combines with J gene TRBJ2-1; 9 bases fit TRBD2. Germline values: CDR1 DFQATT, CDR2 SNEGSKA (reference sequence). Trimming took 4 bases from V and 6 from J; bases not matched to a gene: 13. The CDR3 loop spans 16 amino acids. The DNA for the CDR3 is TGCAGTGCTATATCCGGCTTCGCGGGGGGGGGCAATGAGCAGTTCTAC. As protein: CSAISGFAGGGNEQFY.

This clonotype was counted ten times or more. This rearrangement joins TRBV7-2 to TRBJ1-6; tentatively, D is TRBD1 (5 bases). Germline V gene data show CDR1 as SGHTA and CDR2 as FQGNSA. The CDR3 runs to 12 residues. The V end was cut by 5 bases, the J end by 13 bases, with 12 bases between. The CDR3 sequence: CASSPPWGPLHF. The CDR3 coding sequence is TGTGCCAGCAGCCCTCCTTGGGGGCCCCTCCACTTT.

Points on this clonotype: This likely traces to a read error, being one base from a far larger clone. The gene calls are TRBV6-6 and TRBJ1-6; D unclear. Deletions cut 5 bases from V and 8 bases from J, with 16 bases between. Per germline, CDR1 MNHNY and CDR2 SVGAGI (reference sequence). The CDR3 loop spans 15 amino acids. The CDR3 loop reads CASSESFGRDSPLHF. The CDR3 coding sequence is TGTGCCAGCAGTGAAAGCTTTGGTCGTGATTCACCCCTCCACTTT.

There are many counts of this clonotype. This rearrangement joins TRBV13 to TRBJ1-6; D gene unclear. This CDR3 region has 13 residues. Deletions cut 10 bases from V and 5 bases from J, with 12 bases between. The germline gives CDR1 PRHDT, CDR2 FYEKMQ (reference sequence). In DNA, the CDR3 is TGTGCCACCAGAGGTTTTGATAATTCACCCCTCCACTTT. It specifies CATRGFDNSPLHF.

The chain carries TRBV14 and TRBJ2-7; D perhaps matches TRBD2 (5 bases). V was clipped by 0 bases and J by 3 bases, with 9 bases between them. CDR3 length: 14 residues. Looked up from germline, CDR1 is SGHDN and CDR2 is FVKESK. This CDR3 reads CASSQERAYYEQYF. In DNA, the CDR3 is TGTGCCAGCAGCCAAGAGAGGGCCTACTACGAGCAGTACTTC.

Ten or more counts support this clonotype. The chain recombines TRBV19 with TRBJ2-3; TRBD1 agrees at 11 bases. The CDR3 covers 15 residues. Germline loops: CDR1 LNHDA, CDR2 SQIVND (reference sequence). V was clipped by 7 bases and J by 0 bases; unmatched bases: 3. DNA for the CDR3: TGTGCCAGTATGGACAGGGGGCGGAGCACAGATACGCAGTATTTT. It translates to CASMDRGRSTDTQYF.

The CDR3: CASSLQGGAYEQYF. Written as DNA, the CDR3 is TGCGCCAGCAGCTTACAGGGAGGCGCCTACGAGCAGTACTTC. The rearrangement uses TRBV5-1 and TRBJ2-7; D may be TRBD1 or TRBD2 (6 bases each). Trimming took 2 bases from V and 2 from J, leaving 11 bases between them. From germline, CDR1 is SGHRS and CDR2 YFSETQ. CDR3 length equals 14 residues.

The chain is built from TRBV7-3 and TRBJ2-3; D uncertain. The CDR3 length is 14 residues. Germline values: CDR1 SGHTA, CDR2 FQGTGA. The V end lost 3 bases, the J end lost 0 bases, and 7 bases lay between the germline ends. The CDR3 coding sequence is TGTGCCAGCAGCTTCGGACCGAGCACAGATACGCAGTATTTT. Translation gives CASSFGPSTDTQYF.

V is TRBV7-9 and J is TRBJ1-2; a weak D match, TRBD1 (6 bases). In germline, CDR1 is SEHNR, CDR2 FQNEAQ (reference sequence). Trimming removed 5 bases from V and 3 bases from J, with 16 bases in between. The CDR3 is 15 residues long. The CDR3 loop reads CASSPSGGADYGYTF. The CDR3 DNA reads as TGTGCCAGCAGCCCGTCGGGGGGGGCGGACTATGGCTACACCTTC. Complete variable domain (other parts from reference TRBV7-9 and TRBJ1-2): DTGVSQNPRHKITKRGQNVTFRCDPISEHNRLYWYRQTLGQGPEFLTYFQNEAQLEKSRLLSDRFSAERPKGSFSTLEIQRTEQGDSAMYLCASSPSGGADYGYTFGSGTRLTVV.

The chain combines TRBV28 with TRBJ2-7; D not resolved. The V and J ends lost 6 bases and 3 bases respectively, with 12 bases between them. The germline CDR1 and CDR2 sequences are MDHEN and SYDVKM. The CDR3 is 13 residues long. This CDR3 reads CASRAPVDYEQYF. In nucleotides, the CDR3 is TGTGCCAGCAGGGCGCCCGTGGACTACGAGCAGTACTTC.

This clonotype has a handful of counts. The gene calls are TRBV5-1 and TRBJ1-5, with a possible D match to TRBD1 (5 bases). The CDR3 spans 14 residues. V was clipped by 4 bases and J by 4 bases, with 12 bases between them. Germline CDR1 is SGHRS and CDR2 is YFSETQ. The CDR3 sequence is CASSERGGNQPQHF. CDR3 bases: TGCGCCAGCAGCGAACGTGGGGGGAATCAGCCCCAGCATTTT.

This clonotype was detected many times. The chain uses TRBV20-1 and TRBJ2-1; TRBD2 agrees at 8 bases. With 6 bases clipped from V and 2 bases from J, the junction kept 15 bases outside the gene matches. The germline V gene has CDR1 DFQATT and CDR2 SNEGSKA (reference sequence). The CDR3 loop spans 17 amino acids. CDR3 nucleotide sequence: TGCAGTGCCCCACCCGGGGGGGGCGGTATCACCTACAATGAGCAGTTCTTC. Translated, it gives CSAPPGGGGITYNEQFF.

V is TRBV19 and J is TRBJ1-5; D remains unclear. The V and J ends lost 7 bases and 9 bases respectively, with 13 bases between them. The germline V gene encodes CDR1 LNHDA and CDR2 SQIVND (reference sequence). The CDR3 is 12 residues long. CDR3 coding DNA: TGTGCCAGTATCCCTCCGGCCGGGCCCCAGCATTTT. This codes for CASIPPAGPQHF.